This T cell receptor (beta chain) was sequenced in a study of blood T cell repertoires in COVID-19. Germline values: CDR1 SNHLY, CDR2 FYNNEI. V was shortened by 8 bases and J by 6 bases, with 17 bases between the two germline ends. This CDR3 comprises 14 residues. Profiling relied on immunoSEQ multiplex PCR, and the TCRdb table lists in-frame clones only, not all of them. The sample shows 200,000 to 300,000 clones, around four fifths of them seen only once. The chain joins TRBV2 to TRBJ1-5; TRBD1 might be the D (6 bases). Sequencing used peripheral blood. The sequence was obtained from a man aged 45 to 65 with acute or convalescent COVID-19. The CDR3 DNA is TGTGCCAGCCTCCCCGCGGGGGGCGGTCAGCCCCAGCATTTT. It yields the protein CASLPAGGGQPQHF.